This TCR beta chain was identified in a study of T cell repertoires in cytomegalovirus infection. Background on the study: Recently described HLA-C-restricted plus well-studied HLA-B-restricted CMV epitopes were used. The public TCR beta signatures pointed to both CMV infection and matching HLA type.

This clonotype has just a few counts. Its antigen is undetermined. TCRdb used MiXCR to reprocess the reads, holding one entry per CDR3 protein. The sample lists about 830,000 distinct CDR3 sequences, around a third occurring once. Sequencing was performed on cultured CD8+ T cells from PBMCs, taken from culture after CMV antigen stimulation. This receptor was obtained from a human donor in good health (CMV status not recorded). Some clones in this sample may be carry-over from other donors' samples.

The CDR3 DNA is TGTGCCCGACAACTTTTTGGGGAAGCCCCGAACACTGAAGCTTTCTTT. Residues: CARQLFGEAPNTEAFF. The rearrangement uses TRBV28 and TRBJ1-1; the D is unclear. Germline-derived CDR1 and CDR2 are MDHEN and SYDVKM. The V end lost 11 bases, the J end lost 1 base, and 23 bases lay between the germline ends. This CDR3 spans 16 amino acids.